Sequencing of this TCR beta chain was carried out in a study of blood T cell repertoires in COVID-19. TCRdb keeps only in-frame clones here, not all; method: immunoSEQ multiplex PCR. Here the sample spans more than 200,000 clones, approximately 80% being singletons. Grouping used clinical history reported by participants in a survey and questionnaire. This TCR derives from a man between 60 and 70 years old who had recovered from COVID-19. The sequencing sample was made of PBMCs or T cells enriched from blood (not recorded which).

The CDR3 sequence is CASSSGVAGGTDTQYF. In nucleotides, the CDR3 is TGTGCCAGCAGCTCGGGAGTAGCGGGGGGCACAGATACGCAGTATTTT. The chain employs TRBV7-3 and TRBJ2-3; 9 nucleotides align to TRBD2. The CDR3 runs 16 residues. V was clipped by 4 bases and J by 1 base; unmatched bases: 6. The germline gives CDR1 SGHTA, CDR2 FQGTGA.